The 27 T cell receptor beta chains listed next were all sequenced from one sample in a study of blood T cell repertoires in COVID-19. Measured with immunoSEQ multiplex PCR; TCRdb has only the in-frame clones, and not every one. This table has around 280,000 clones, roughly 89% appearing once. Sequencing was done on a sample of PBMCs or T cells enriched from blood (not recorded which). Every receptor here comes from a woman aged 40 to 49 who had recovered from COVID-19.

The chain joins TRBV7-2 to TRBJ1-6, with TRBD1 identical over 10 bases. This CDR3 has 15 residues. Germline CDR1 and CDR2: SGHTA and FQGNSA. The V segment lost 2 bases and the J segment 8 bases; nucleotides outside the gene matches: 3. The CDR3 DNA is TGTGCCAGCAGCTTACGAGGACAGGGGGATTCACCCCTCCACTTT. This codes for CASSLRGQGDSPLHF.

The V gene is TRBV5-4, the J gene TRBJ2-7; weak D call: TRBD2 (5 bases). Germline V CDR1 and CDR2: SGHNT, YYREEE (reference sequence). The V end lost 4 bases, the J end lost 3 bases, and 11 bases lay between the germline ends. The CDR3 is 13 amino acids. The CDR3 coding sequence is TGTGCCAGCAGCGCCCACAGCGGCTACGAGCAGTACTTC. This sequence encodes CASSAHSGYEQYF.

V and J are TRBV30 and TRBJ1-6; 7 bases fit TRBD1. V was pared by 3 bases and J by 7 bases, with 6 bases of the junction left unmatched. Per germline, CDR1 GTSNPN and CDR2 SVGIG (reference sequence). The CDR3 is 14 residues long. In nucleotides, the CDR3 is TGTGCCTGGAGGATGGGACAGTTAAATTCACCCCTCCACTTT. This translates into CAWRMGQLNSPLHF.

This rearrangement joins TRBV6-5 to TRBJ2-3; possibly TRBD2 for D (5 bases). The CDR3 consists of 14 residues. Trimming took 2 bases from V and 4 from J, leaving 10 bases between them. The germline gives CDR1 MNHEY, CDR2 SVGAGI. In nucleotides, the CDR3 is TGTGCCAGCAGTTACGAGGGTCTCCCAGATACGCAGTATTTT. This sequence encodes CASSYEGLPDTQYF.

This chain joins TRBV15 and TRBJ2-2; maybe TRBD1 (5 bases). The germline gives CDR1 LNHNV, CDR2 YYDKDF (reference sequence). Trimming removed 1 base at V and 7 bases at J, with 7 bases between. The CDR3 runs to 13 residues. The CDR3 spells CATSRVRVGELFF. In DNA, the CDR3 is TGTGCCACCAGCAGAGTCAGGGTCGGGGAGCTGTTTTTT.

The genes are TRBV7-9 and TRBJ1-1; possibly TRBD1 for D (5 bases). Deletions cut 11 bases from V and 3 bases from J, with 10 bases between. CDR1 and CDR2 (germline): SEHNR, FQNEAQ (reference sequence). The CDR3 has 11 residues. CDR3 coding DNA: TGTGCCTCAGGCAGGGACACTGAAGCTTTCTTT. It translates to CASGRDTEAFF.

This rearrangement joins TRBV7-2 to TRBJ1-6; TRBD1 is a possible D gene (5 bases). The germline V and J ends were trimmed by 1 base and 10 bases, with 8 bases remaining between them. This CDR3 contains 13 residues. CDR1 is SGHTA, CDR2 FQGNSA, per germline. This chain's CDR3 is CASSLEGQSPLHF. The CDR3 DNA is TGTGCCAGCAGCTTAGAGGGGCAATCACCCCTCCACTTT.

The chain combines TRBV4-1 with TRBJ2-5; 16 bases line up with TRBD2. Germline CDR1 is MGHRA and CDR2 is YSYEKL. Unmatched junction bases numbered 7, after V lost 4 bases and J lost 5 bases. The CDR3 loop spans 17 amino acids. CDR3 DNA: TGCGCCAGCAGCCTGGGACTAGCGGGAGGGCCTTGGGAGACCCAGTACTTC. As protein: CASSLGLAGGPWETQYF.

The chain employs TRBV28 and TRBJ1-2; D not certain. This CDR3 comprises 13 residues. CDR1 and CDR2 from the germline V gene are MDHEN and SYDVKM. V lost 9 bases and J lost 4, with 15 bases in between. The CDR3 bases are TGTGCCAGTGTACGATTAAACAGCTATGGCTACACCTTC. Its translation: CASVRLNSYGYTF.

The chain combines TRBV24-1 with TRBJ1-2; D might be TRBD1 (5 bases). The CDR3 is 14 residues long. The V gene lost 8 bases and the J gene lost 1 base, with 13 bases spanning the gap. CDR1 KGHDR and CDR2 SFDVKD come from the germline V gene. CDR3 nucleotide sequence: TGTGCCACCACCCGAGAAGGGGATAACTATGGCTACACCTTC. It yields the protein CATTREGDNYGYTF.

This clone has only one observation. The chain combines TRBV19 with TRBJ2-1, with TRBD2 matching 8 bases. V was pared by 3 bases and J by 7 bases, with 14 bases of the junction left unmatched. CDR3 size: 17 residues. The germline CDR1 and CDR2 sequences are LNHDA and SQIVND (reference sequence). The CDR3 DNA sequence: TGTGCCAGTAGTATCCTCACTCTAGCGGGTCTTCAGAATGAGCAGTTCTTC. As protein: CASSILTLAGLQNEQFF.

J is TRBJ2-5 and V is TRBV24-1, with a possible D match to TRBD2 (7 bases). V was pared by 3 bases and J by 0 bases, with 16 bases between. The germline V gene has CDR1 KGHDR and CDR2 SFDVKD. This CDR3 is 17 amino acids long. CDR3 amino acids: CATSDPQDGGHQETQYF. CDR3 DNA sequence: TGTGCCACCAGTGATCCCCAAGACGGGGGGCACCAAGAGACCCAGTACTTC.

The chain carries TRBV2 and TRBJ1-4, with D uncertain. CDR3 length: 15 residues. Per the germline V gene, CDR1 is SNHLY and CDR2 is FYNNEI. With 3 bases removed from V and 8 bases from J, the gap between germline ends came to 16 bases. The CDR3 DNA reads TGTGCCAGCAGTGATTGGGTACAGCGGCTCGAAAAACTGTTTTTT. Translating it yields CASSDWVQRLEKLFF.

V is TRBV3-1 (or the pseudogene TRBV3-2) and J is TRBJ2-7; possible D gene TRBD2, 5 bases. Trimming took off 11 bases at V and 3 bases at J, with 11 bases between the two ends. This CDR3 region has 11 residues. Germline V gene lookup returns CDR1 LGHDT and CDR2 YNNKEL (reference sequence). The CDR3 DNA reads as TGTGCCGCCCAGCGGTACTACGAGCAGTACTTC. Residues: CAAQRYYEQYF.

This clone has a single count. The chain carries TRBV28 and TRBJ1-1; 8 positions match TRBD1. Losses at the gene ends were 6 bases for V and 4 bases for J; bases not matched to a gene: 7. CDR1 MDHEN and CDR2 SYDVKM come from the germline V gene. The CDR3 has 14 amino acids. CDR3 protein: CASRQSTGGTEAFF. The CDR3 DNA sequence: TGTGCCAGCAGACAAAGTACAGGGGGCACTGAAGCTTTCTTT.

The rearrangement uses TRBV19 and TRBJ1-5; a possible D gene is TRBD1 (6 bases). Germline lookup yields CDR1 LNHDA and CDR2 SQIVND (reference sequence). The V and J ends lost 3 bases and 6 bases respectively, with 24 bases between them. The CDR3 totals 18 residues. CDR3 protein: CASSMTGGQGFRFQPQHF. The CDR3 nucleotides read TGTGCCAGTAGTATGACGGGTGGGCAGGGGTTCAGGTTTCAGCCCCAGCATTTT.

The chain has TRBV6-5 and TRBJ1-2, with a tentative D call TRBD1 (5 bases). This CDR3 has 14 amino acids. The V end was cut by 2 bases, the J end by 8 bases, with 15 bases between. The germline CDR1 and CDR2 sequences are MNHEY and SVGAGI. CDR3 amino acids: CASSYLQGPGGYTF. CDR3 coding DNA: TGTGCCAGCAGTTACCTGCAGGGCCCAGGAGGCTACACCTTC.

The chain employs TRBV15 and TRBJ1-4, with D possibly being TRBD1 (6 bases). CDR3 length: 15 residues. Germline CDR1 and CDR2: LNHNV and YYDKDF (reference sequence). V was clipped by 5 bases and J by 8 bases, with 18 bases between them. CDR3: CATSGGGGGREKLFF. CDR3 DNA: TGTGCCACCAGCGGCGGGGGAGGGGGACGGGAAAAACTGTTTTTT.

This chain's CDR3 is CSVETGEGEKLFF. The CDR3, as DNA: TGCAGCGTTGAGACAGGGGAGGGGGAAAAACTGTTTTTT. This chain connects TRBV29-1 to TRBJ1-4; 8 bases align to TRBD1. The CDR3 covers 13 residues. Germline V gives CDR1 SQVTM, CDR2 ANQGSEA. The J segment lost 8 bases and the V segment lost 3 bases, leaving 5 bases of the junction unmatched.

The rearrangement uses TRBV19 and TRBJ2-5, with 7 bases lining up with TRBD2. This CDR3 region has 13 residues. After removal of 10 bases from V and 7 bases from J, the junction contained 12 bases not matched to a gene. Germline-derived CDR1 and CDR2 are LNHDA and SQIVND (reference sequence). This chain's CDR3 is CATDRDYSGTQYF. DNA for the CDR3: TGTGCCACAGACCGGGACTACTCTGGGACCCAGTACTTC.

The rearrangement links TRBV30 to TRBJ1-4, with a weak D call TRBD1 (6 bases). V dropped 3 bases and J dropped 6 bases, with 14 bases sitting between them. The CDR3 has 14 amino acids. Germline loops: CDR1 GTSNPN, CDR2 SVGIG (reference sequence). The CDR3 sequence is CAWRVRGADEKLFF. The CDR3 DNA reads TGTGCCTGGAGAGTTCGGGGGGCGGATGAAAAACTGTTTTTT.

The chain recombines TRBV30 with TRBJ1-1; the match to TRBD1 covers 10 bases. The CDR3 sequence is 13 residues long. CDR1 GTSNPN and CDR2 SVGIG come from the germline V gene (reference sequence). V lost 4 bases to trimming and J lost 4 bases; unmatched junction nucleotides: 3. The CDR3 loop reads CAWKGQGITEAFF. The CDR3, as DNA: TGTGCCTGGAAGGGACAGGGGATCACTGAAGCTTTCTTT.

This rearrangement joins TRBV7-3 to TRBJ2-1, with 13 positions matching TRBD2. This CDR3 has 17 residues. Looked up from germline, CDR1 is SGHTA and CDR2 is FQGTGA. Trimming removed 5 bases from V and 1 base from J; junction bases left unmatched: 5. The CDR3 here is CASSLGTSGKSYNEQFF. The CDR3 nucleotides read TGTGCCAGCAGCCTAGGGACTAGCGGGAAATCCTACAATGAGCAGTTCTTC. The full variable domain, with the rest looked up from reference TRBV7-3 and TRBJ2-1, is GAGVSQTPSNKVTEKGKYVELRCDPISGHTALYWYRQSLGQGPEFLIYFQGTGAADDSGLPNDRFFAVRPEGSVSTLKIQRTERGDSAVYLCASSLGTSGKSYNEQFFGPGTRLTVL.

Note on this clone: The sample contains more than one DNA sequence encoding this CDR3. The V gene is TRBV14, the J gene TRBJ2-7, with TRBD2 matching 8 bases. From germline, CDR1 is SGHDN and CDR2 FVKESK. The CDR3 is made up of 14 amino acids. The V gene end was trimmed by 3 bases and the J gene end by 3 bases; junction bases not matched to a gene: 4. CDR3 DNA sequence: TGTGCCAGCAGCCATCTTGCGGGAGGCTACGAGCAGTACTTC. This translates into CASSHLAGGYEQYF.

The chain joins TRBV19 to TRBJ2-1; 11 bases are a match to TRBD2. CDR3 length: 16 residues. The ends lost 4 bases at V and 3 bases at J; junction bases unmatched: 5. From germline, CDR1 is LNHDA and CDR2 SQIVND (reference sequence). CDR3 DNA: TGTGCCAGTAGTACGGGACTAGCGGACGACTACAATGAGCAGTTCTTC. Translation: CASSTGLADDYNEQFF.

The chain recombines TRBV6-5 with TRBJ1-3; D is unresolved. This CDR3 region has 13 residues. Trimming removed 8 bases from V and 2 bases from J, with 10 bases in between. In germline, CDR1 is MNHEY, CDR2 SVGAGI. Here the CDR3 reads CASAVEAGNTIYF. CDR3 sequence (DNA): TGTGCCAGCGCAGTTGAGGCTGGAAACACCATATATTTT.

V usage is TRBV7-2 and J usage is TRBJ2-4; TRBD1 matches at 7 bases. CDR1 is SGHTA and CDR2 is FQGNSA in the germline V gene. After removal of 2 bases from V and 4 bases from J, the junction contained 11 bases not matched to a gene. The CDR3 spans 17 residues. CDR3 sequence reads: CASSLTPGQALKNIQYF. The CDR3 DNA sequence: TGTGCCAGCAGCTTAACCCCAGGACAGGCCTTGAAAAACATTCAGTACTTC.